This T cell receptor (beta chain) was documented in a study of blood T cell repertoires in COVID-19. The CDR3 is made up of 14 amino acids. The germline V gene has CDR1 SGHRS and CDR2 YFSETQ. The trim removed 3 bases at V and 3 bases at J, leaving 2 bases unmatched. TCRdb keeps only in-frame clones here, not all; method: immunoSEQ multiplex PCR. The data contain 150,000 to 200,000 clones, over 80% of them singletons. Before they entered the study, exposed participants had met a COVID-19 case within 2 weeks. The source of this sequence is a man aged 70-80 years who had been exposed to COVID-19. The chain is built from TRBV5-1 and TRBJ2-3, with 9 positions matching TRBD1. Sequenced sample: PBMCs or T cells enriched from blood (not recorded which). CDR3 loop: CASSSGTGTDTQYF. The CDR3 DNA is TGCGCCAGCAGCTCCGGGACAGGGACAGATACGCAGTATTTT.